The sequence of this T cell receptor beta chain was determined in a study of OX40 agonist ivuxolimab in advanced cancers. About the research overall: Patients were given ivuxolimab, an antibody that agonizes OX40 (CD134). Prior anti-PD-1, anti-PD-L1 or anti-CTLA-4 therapy was allowed; more than 30% had some. Enrolled patients in dose escalation had cancers that were hepatocellular carcinoma, melanoma, renal cell or head and neck cancer.

The CDR3 spans 17 residues. Unmatched junction bases numbered 9, after V lost 5 bases and J lost 1 base. Germline-derived CDR1 and CDR2 are SGHVS and FNYEAQ. Repertoires were generated with immunoSEQ multiplex PCR, while TCRdb's copy carries only in-frame clones and drops some. Of 41,000 or so clones in the sample, just under 85% were seen once. The sequencing used CD4+ or CD8+ T cells sorted from blood, collected in a trial of the OX40 agonist ivuxolimab. The chain uses TRBV7-6 and TRBJ1-5; TRBD1 aligns across 9 bases. The TCR sequence derives from an adult with an advanced solid tumor such as melanoma, head and neck, liver or kidney cancer. The CDR3 nucleotides read TGTGCCAGCAGCCCTAACCTCGGGACAGGGAGCAATCAGCCCCAGCATTTT. It encodes CASSPNLGTGSNQPQHF. The full variable domain, with the rest looked up from reference TRBV7-6 and TRBJ1-5, is GAGVSQSPRYKVTKRGQDVALRCDPISGHVSLYWYRQALGQGPEFLTYFNYEAQQDKSGLPNDRFSAERPEGSISTLTIQRTEQRDSAMYRCASSPNLGTGSNQPQHFGDGTRLSIL.